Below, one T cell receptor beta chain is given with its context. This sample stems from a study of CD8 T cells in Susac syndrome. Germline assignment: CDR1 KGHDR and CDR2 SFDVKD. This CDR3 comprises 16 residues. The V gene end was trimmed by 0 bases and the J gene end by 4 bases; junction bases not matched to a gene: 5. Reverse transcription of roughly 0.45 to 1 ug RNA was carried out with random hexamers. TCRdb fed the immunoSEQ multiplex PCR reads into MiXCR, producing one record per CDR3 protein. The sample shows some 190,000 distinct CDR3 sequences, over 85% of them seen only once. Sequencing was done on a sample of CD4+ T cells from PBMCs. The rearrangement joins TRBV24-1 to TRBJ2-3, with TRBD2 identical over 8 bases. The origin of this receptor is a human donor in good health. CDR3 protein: CATSDLGAGASDTQYF. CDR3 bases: TGTGCCACCAGTGATTTGGGAGCGGGGGCTTCAGATACGCAGTATTTT.